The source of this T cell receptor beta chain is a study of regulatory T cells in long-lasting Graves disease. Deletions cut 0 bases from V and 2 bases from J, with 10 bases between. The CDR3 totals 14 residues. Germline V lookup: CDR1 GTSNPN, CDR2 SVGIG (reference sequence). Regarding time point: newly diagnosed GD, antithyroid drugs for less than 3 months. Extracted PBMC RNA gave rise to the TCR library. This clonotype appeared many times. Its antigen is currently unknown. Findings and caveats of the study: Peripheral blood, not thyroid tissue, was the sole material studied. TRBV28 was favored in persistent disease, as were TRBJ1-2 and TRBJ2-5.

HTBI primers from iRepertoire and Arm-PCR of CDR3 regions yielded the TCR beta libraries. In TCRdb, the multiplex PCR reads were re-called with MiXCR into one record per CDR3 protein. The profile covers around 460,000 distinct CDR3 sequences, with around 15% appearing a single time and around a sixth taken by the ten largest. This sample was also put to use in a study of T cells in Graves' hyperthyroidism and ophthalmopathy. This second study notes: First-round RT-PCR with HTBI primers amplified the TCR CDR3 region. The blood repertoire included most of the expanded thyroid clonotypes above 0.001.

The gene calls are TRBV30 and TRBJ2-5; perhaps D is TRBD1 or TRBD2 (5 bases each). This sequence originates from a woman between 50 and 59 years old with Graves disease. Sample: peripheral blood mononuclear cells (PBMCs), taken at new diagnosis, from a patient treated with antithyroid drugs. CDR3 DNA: TGTGCCTGGAGTGTTGGGACGAATCAAGAGACCCAGTACTTC. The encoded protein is CAWSVGTNQETQYF. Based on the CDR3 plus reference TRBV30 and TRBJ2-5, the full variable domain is SQTIHQWPATLVQPVGSPLSLECTVEGTSNPNLYWYRQAAGRGLQLLFYSVGIGQISSEVPQNLSASRPQDRQFILSSKKLLLSDSGFYLCAWSVGTNQETQYFGPGTRLLVL.